This TCR beta chain was identified in a study of identical twins. Overall study findings and caveats: There were fewer insertions in abundant cord blood beta clonotypes, but memory repertoires showed no such pattern.

Ten or more counts support this clonotype. Its specificity is unknown. Trimming took 5 bases from V and 6 from J; bases not matched to a gene: 14. CDR3 length equals 15 residues. Germline V gene lookup returns CDR1 SGHKS and CDR2 YYEKEE (reference sequence). Using its own MiXCR run on the 5' RACE reads, TCRdb lists one record per CDR3 protein. The sample has around 690,000 distinct CDR3 sequences, approximately 21% seen once. The same specimen was also included in a second study, on T cells expressing NK-cell markers.

The receptor's source is a woman younger than 30 in good health. The V call is TRBV5-5, the J call TRBJ2-7; 7 nucleotides match TRBD2. Sequenced sample: PBMCs. The CDR3: CASSYGTTTSGEQYF. In DNA form, the CDR3 reads TGTGCCAGCAGTTACGGGACTACCACCTCGGGCGAGCAGTACTTC.